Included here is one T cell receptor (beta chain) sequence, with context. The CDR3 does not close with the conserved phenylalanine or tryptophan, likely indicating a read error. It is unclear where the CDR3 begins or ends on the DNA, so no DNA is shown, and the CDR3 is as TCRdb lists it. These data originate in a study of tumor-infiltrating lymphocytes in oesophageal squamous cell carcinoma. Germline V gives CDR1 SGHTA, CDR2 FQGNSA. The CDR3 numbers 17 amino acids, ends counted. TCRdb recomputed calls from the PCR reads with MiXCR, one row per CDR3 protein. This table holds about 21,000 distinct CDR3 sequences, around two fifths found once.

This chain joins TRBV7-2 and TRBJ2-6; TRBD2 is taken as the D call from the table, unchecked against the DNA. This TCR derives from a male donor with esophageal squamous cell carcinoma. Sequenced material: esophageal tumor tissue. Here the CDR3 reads CASSLRLAGSYEQFFGA.